This paragraph reports one TCR beta chain. Its antigen is currently unknown. Trimming at V came to 7 bases and at J to 5 bases, leaving 11 bases not matched to a gene. The germline CDR1 and CDR2 sequences are SGDLS and YYNGEE. This CDR3 contains 15 residues. 13 Jbeta primers and 60 Vbeta primers were used for the PCR. Sequencing used immunoSEQ multiplex PCR; TCRdb keeps in-frame clones, though not all of them. Altogether a few hundred thousand clones are present, about 66% being singletons, with the ten largest covering under 3%. The record originates from a study of cytomegalovirus exposure and HLA in healthy donors. Overall study findings and caveats: Among TCR beta chains, those listed as cytomegalovirus-associated numbered around 160.

The receptor's source is a female donor in good health and CMV-seronegative. Material for sequencing was PBMCs. The chain employs TRBV9 and TRBJ2-3; 9 nucleotides match TRBD2. CDR3 protein: CASAAMREGRDTQYF. In DNA, the CDR3 is TGTGCCAGCGCAGCGATGCGGGAGGGCCGAGATACGCAGTATTTT. Full variable domain (rest looked up from reference TRBV9 and TRBJ2-3): DSGVTQTPKHLITATGQRVTLRCSPRSGDLSVYWYQQSLDQGLQFLIQYYNGEERAKGNILERFSAQQFPDLHSELNLSSLELGDSALYFCASAAMREGRDTQYFGPGTRLTVL.